Each of the 32 T cell receptor beta chains below was sequenced from the same sample in a study of T cell clonality in common variable immunodeficiency. Findings and caveats of the study: Reportedly, TCR beta sequences from common variable immunodeficiency showed fewer deletions and N-nucleotide insertions.

The method was immunoSEQ multiplex PCR; TCRdb's version includes in-frame clones alone and lacks a portion of them. This sample has several thousand clones, each found more than once. Antigens of these TCRs are unknown. The sequenced material came from peripheral blood mononuclear cells. The receptors were gathered from a human donor with common variable immunodeficiency.

About this clone itself: The sequenced fragment ends 3 residues before the CDR3 boundary, so the rest is inferred from the germline J gene. J is TRBJ2-7 and V is TRBV29-1; tentatively, D is TRBD1 (5 bases). Germline V gives CDR1 SQVTM, CDR2 ANQGSEA. The CDR3 totals 16 residues. Trimming shortened V by 7 bases and J by 2 bases, and 24 bases separated the two germline ends. The CDR3: CSALRLSGNDPYEQYF. CDR3 DNA, as far as it was read: TGCAGCGCCCTACGCCTTTCAGGGAACGACCCCTACGAG.

On this clone: The CDR3 is cut off 3 residues early in the read; its end comes from the germline J gene. The chain is built from TRBV19 and TRBJ2-7, with 7 bases fitting TRBD1. The CDR3 extends over 15 amino acids. Germline assignment: CDR1 LNHDA and CDR2 SQIVND (reference sequence). V shed 1 base and J 4 bases; nucleotides not matched to a gene: 7. The CDR3 reads CASSIAAGTAYEQYF. Partial CDR3 DNA: TGTGCCAGTAGTATAGCAGCCGGGACAGCATACGAG.

Remarks on this clone: The CDR3 extends 3 residues past the end of the read, so its final part is completed from the germline J gene. The chain joins TRBV7-9 to TRBJ2-5; the D gene is possibly TRBD1 (6 bases). CDR3 length: 14 residues. The V gene lost 1 base and the J gene lost 5 bases, with 11 bases spanning the gap. The germline gives CDR1 SEHNR, CDR2 FQNEAQ (reference sequence). This CDR3 is CASSLDQGSETQYF. Partial CDR3 DNA: TGTGCCAGCAGCTTAGACCAGGGGAGCGAGACC.

This clone qualifies as hyperexpanded (1% or more). The read terminates 3 residues ahead of where the CDR3 ends, so the germline J gene completes it. The chain employs TRBV7-9 and TRBJ2-4; 8 bases fit TRBD2. Germline V CDR1 and CDR2: SEHNR, FQNEAQ (reference sequence). The CDR3 length is 11 residues. CDR3 loop: CASSPGGVQYF. CDR3 bases read: TGTGCCAGCAGCCCCGGGGGGGTT.

A note on this clone: The read ends 3 residues shy of where the CDR3 ends; the end is completed using the germline J gene. V and J are TRBV19 and TRBJ1-5; D possibly corresponds to TRBD1 (5 bases). V lost 4 bases to trimming and J lost 0 bases, with 7 bases between them. Germline V gene sequence: CDR1 LNHDA, CDR2 SQIVND (reference sequence). This CDR3 contains 14 residues. This CDR3 reads CASSRQFSNQPQHF. The CDR3 DNA, read in part, is TGTGCCAGTAGTAGACAGTTTAGCAATCAGCCC. Looking up the rest from reference TRBV19 and TRBJ1-5 gives the full variable domain: DGGITQSPKYLFRKEGQNVTLSCEQNLNHDAMYWYRQDPGQGLRLIYYSQIVNDFQKGDIAEGYSVSREKKESFPLTVTSAQKNPTAFYLCASSRQFSNQPQHFGDGTRLSIL.

This clone ranks as medium-sized (0.01 to 0.1%). The read is 3 residues too short to cover the CDR3 end, so that end is filled in from the germline J gene. The rearrangement links TRBV4-1 to TRBJ2-1; D call uncertain. V was shortened by 5 bases and J by 3 bases, with 8 bases between the two germline ends. Germline-derived CDR1 and CDR2 are MGHRA and YSYEKL. The CDR3 consists of 13 residues. The DNA read from the CDR3 is TGCGCCAGCAGCAACTTTTTCTACAATGAG. Translation gives CASSNFFYNE. The CDR3 in its entirety is CASSNFFYNEQFF.

This clone was observed a handful of times. The CDR3 is cut off 3 residues early in the read; its end comes from the germline J gene. This chain uses TRBV20-1 with TRBJ1-2; TRBD1 aligns across 10 bases. V shed 5 bases and J 7 bases; nucleotides not matched to a gene: 10. The CDR3 runs to 14 residues. Germline loops: CDR1 DFQATT, CDR2 SNEGSKA (reference sequence). CDR3 in amino acids: CSAQDRGRGIGYTF. The CDR3 bases that were read are TGCAGTGCTCAAGACAGGGGGCGGGGGATTGGC.

For this clone: The CDR3 is cut off 3 residues early in the read; its end comes from the germline J gene. The genes are TRBV19 and TRBJ1-4, with D unclear. CDR1 and CDR2 from the germline V gene are LNHDA and SQIVND (reference sequence). Deletions cut 3 bases from V and 6 bases from J, with 17 bases between. CDR3 length equals 16 residues. Partial CDR3 DNA: TGTGCCAGTAGTATGCCCGGTCTACTCGCGGATGAAAAA. It is translated as CASSMPGLLADEK. The full CDR3 reads CASSMPGLLADEKLFF.

This clone has more than one count but fewer than ten. The read halts 3 residues ahead of the CDR3 end, with the missing end drawn from the germline J gene. The chain uses TRBV7-9 and TRBJ2-7; maybe TRBD1 (6 bases). V was shortened by 5 bases and J by 2 bases, with 13 bases between the two germline ends. This CDR3 comprises 14 residues. Germline values: CDR1 SEHNR, CDR2 FQNEAQ (reference sequence). CDR3 protein: CASSPRWDTYEQYF. The CDR3 DNA, read in part, is TGTGCCAGCAGCCCGAGGTGGGACACCTACGAG.

This clone was seen at least ten times. The read falls 3 residues short of the CDR3 end, and the missing part is taken from the germline J gene. V and J are TRBV5-1 and TRBJ2-3, with D possibly being TRBD2 (5 bases). This CDR3 spans 15 amino acids. Trimming left V 4 bases short and J 1 base short, with 13 bases between. CDR1 and CDR2 from the germline V gene are SGHRS and YFSETQ. The CDR3 region is CASSHTPGGTDTQYF. The DNA read from the CDR3 is TGCGCCAGCAGCCACACTCCCGGGGGCACAGATACG.

Comment on this clone: The CDR3 end is not reached by the read, which stops 3 residues before it; the germline J gene fills it in. The J gene is TRBJ2-3, the V gene TRBV19; D gene ambiguous. The CDR3 runs 13 residues. V lost 5 bases and J 0 bases, leaving 6 bases between the germline ends. The germline gives CDR1 LNHDA, CDR2 SQIVND (reference sequence). The CDR3 DNA, read in part, is TGTGCCAGTAGTGGCCCCAGCACAGATACG. Translation gives CASSGPSTDT. The whole CDR3 region reads CASSGPSTDTQYF.

This clone was counted many times. Partial CDR3 DNA: TGTGCTAGTGGCCCAGGGGAAGGAGAGACC. Protein: CASGPGEGET. The CDR3, in full, reads CASGPGEGETQYF. This chain joins TRBV12-5 and TRBJ2-5; D is perhaps TRBD1 (6 bases). The read comes to an end 3 residues before the CDR3 does, leaving the germline J gene to fill in the end. V gave up 6 bases and J gave up 4 bases, with 12 bases separating them. The CDR3 sequence is 13 residues long. Germline V lookup: CDR1 LGHNT, CDR2 FRNRAP.

This clone was seen a few times. CDR3 bases read: TGTGCCAGCAGCTTAGAACCGTCTAGTCCCGAG. Translated: CASSLEPSSPE. The CDR3, in full, reads CASSLEPSSPEQYF. The V and J genes are TRBV7-6 and TRBJ2-7; D is undetermined. The missing CDR3 end, 3 residues past where the read stops, is filled in from the germline J gene. The germline V and J ends were trimmed by 1 base and 6 bases, with 13 bases remaining between them. The CDR3 has 14 amino acids. Germline loops: CDR1 SGHVS, CDR2 FNYEAQ.

This clone was counted only a few times. The CDR3 extends 3 residues past the end of the read, so its final part is completed from the germline J gene. The gene calls are TRBV5-1 and TRBJ2-7; 10 nucleotides line up with TRBD1. The CDR3 has 14 residues. Germline V lookup: CDR1 SGHRS, CDR2 YFSETQ. The J segment lost 2 bases and the V segment lost 4 bases, leaving 3 bases of the junction unmatched. The DNA read from the CDR3 is TGCGCCAGCAGCGTCGGGACAGGGGCCTACGAG. It is translated as CASSVGTGAYE. The full CDR3 sequence reads CASSVGTGAYEQYF.

This clone was found many times. The observed sequence ends 3 residues before the CDR3 terminus, with the missing tail filled in from the germline J gene. J is TRBJ2-7 and V is TRBV19; 7 bases map to TRBD1. Germline V gives CDR1 LNHDA, CDR2 SQIVND (reference sequence). The CDR3 spans 13 residues. The junction had 5 bases not matched to a gene; V was cut back by 6 bases and J by 3 bases. This chain's CDR3 is CASSQDRLYEQYF. Partial CDR3 DNA: TGTGCCAGTAGCCAGGACAGGCTCTACGAG.

A word on this clone: The CDR3 is cut off 3 residues early in the read; its end comes from the germline J gene. The genes are TRBV2 and TRBJ2-7; tentative D call: TRBD1 (7 bases). Germline V gives CDR1 SNHLY, CDR2 FYNNEI. Trimming removed 6 bases at V and 4 bases at J, with 19 bases between. The CDR3 sequence is 15 residues long. Incomplete CDR3 DNA: TGTGCCAGCAGCGAAAGACAGGGACTCTCATACGAG. It codes for CASSERQGLSYE. The full CDR3 is CASSERQGLSYEQYF.

This clone appeared a few times. Read data end 3 residues before the CDR3 end; the end is taken from the germline J gene. The rearrangement uses TRBV7-3 and TRBJ2-2, with 8 nucleotides matching TRBD2. Germline CDR1 is SGHTA and CDR2 is FQGTGA. V lost 5 bases to trimming and J lost 4 bases; unmatched junction nucleotides: 3. The length of the CDR3 is 14 residues. CDR3 sequence reads: CASSPTSATGELFF. The sequenced part of the CDR3 DNA is TGTGCCAGCAGCCCGACTAGCGCCACCGGGGAG.

Comment on this clone: The read falls 3 residues short of the CDR3 end, and the missing part is taken from the germline J gene. The rearrangement joins TRBV6-1 to TRBJ1-1; TRBD1 aligns across 8 bases. V shed 4 bases, J shed 0 bases, and the junction held 4 bases outside the gene matches. The CDR3 is 15 amino acids. In germline, CDR1 is MNHNS, CDR2 SASEGT. This chain's CDR3 is CASSAQGQVNTEAFF. Incomplete CDR3 DNA: TGTGCCAGCAGTGCCCAGGGACAGGTGAACACTGAA.

Points on this clone: The sequenced fragment ends 3 residues before the CDR3 boundary, so the rest is inferred from the germline J gene. The same CDR3 is also encoded by other DNA sequences in this sample. The J gene is TRBJ2-3, the V gene TRBV18, with 11 positions matching TRBD2. This CDR3 is built from 16 residues. Germline values: CDR1 KGHSH, CDR2 LQKENI. V gave up 3 bases and J gave up 2 bases; unmatched junction bases: 4. CDR3 DNA (partial): TGTGCCAGCTCACCCAGACTAGCGGGATCCACAGATACG. Protein product: CASSPRLAGSTDT. The whole CDR3 reads CASSPRLAGSTDTQYF. Based on the CDR3 plus reference TRBV18 and TRBJ2-3, the full variable domain is NAGVMQNPRHLVRRRGQEARLRCSPMKGHSHVYWYRQLPEEGLKFMVYLQKENIIDESGMPKERFSAEFPKEGPSILRIQQVVRGDSAAYFCASSPRLAGSTDTQYFGPGTRLTVL.

A note on this clone: The observed sequence ends 3 residues before the CDR3 terminus, with the missing tail filled in from the germline J gene. The chain recombines TRBV18 with TRBJ2-3, with 10 bases identical to TRBD2. V lost 4 bases and J lost 0; bases outside the gene matches: 4. The germline V gene encodes CDR1 KGHSH and CDR2 LQKENI. The CDR3 is made up of 16 amino acids. CDR3 bases read: TGTGCCAGCTCACTTAGCGGGGGGCTCAGCACAGATACG. It yields the protein CASSLSGGLSTDT. The entire CDR3 is CASSLSGGLSTDTQYF.

Comments on this clone: The CDR3 goes on 3 residues after the read ends, and that part is filled in from the germline J gene. The chain employs TRBV30 and TRBJ2-6, with a possible D match to TRBD1 (6 bases). This CDR3 spans 18 amino acids. Germline values: CDR1 GTSNPN, CDR2 SVGIG (reference sequence). Trimming pared 4 bases from V and 0 bases from J, leaving 19 bases between. The covered CDR3 bases are TGTGCCTGGACCCTAGGGGGAACCCTTAGCTCTGGGGCCAACGTC. This translates into CAWTLGGTLSSGANV. The complete CDR3 reads CAWTLGGTLSSGANVLTF.

This clone was counted between two and nine times. The sequenced fragment ends 3 residues before the CDR3 boundary, so the rest is inferred from the germline J gene. The rearrangement links TRBV7-9 to TRBJ2-7; 7 bases line up with TRBD1. The CDR3 is made up of 14 amino acids. The ends lost 3 bases at V and 6 bases at J; junction bases unmatched: 8. Germline lookup yields CDR1 SEHNR and CDR2 FQNEAQ (reference sequence). CDR3 amino acids: CASSFRAGGAEQYF. CDR3 bases read: TGTGCCAGCAGCTTTAGGGCAGGGGGAGCCGAG.

This clone has more than one count but fewer than ten. Read coverage stops 3 residues before the CDR3 terminus; the germline J gene supplies the remainder. This chain joins TRBV18 and TRBJ2-7; 7 bases line up with TRBD1. The CDR3 contains 14 residues. J was trimmed by 0 bases and V by 7 bases; bases with no gene match: 6. Germline CDR1 is KGHSH and CDR2 is LQKENI. CDR3 sequence: CASCAGTASYEQYF. The CDR3 bases that were read are TGTGCCAGCTGTGCCGGGACAGCCTCCTACGAG.

On this clone itself: The read halts 3 residues ahead of the CDR3 end, with the missing end drawn from the germline J gene. The rearrangement uses TRBV7-6 and TRBJ2-7; D is ambiguous. The CDR3 totals 15 residues. From germline, CDR1 is SGHVS and CDR2 FNYEAQ. Trimming took 1 base from V and 2 from J, leaving 12 bases between them. This CDR3 reads CASSLEATVAYEQYF. CDR3 bases read: TGTGCCAGCAGCTTAGAAGCGACGGTGGCCTACGAG. The variable domain in full, with the rest retrieved from reference TRBV7-6 and TRBJ2-7, is GAGVSQSPRYKVTKRGQDVALRCDPISGHVSLYWYRQALGQGPEFLTYFNYEAQQDKSGLPNDRFSAERPEGSISTLTIQRTEQRDSAMYRCASSLEATVAYEQYFGPGTRLTVT.

By proportion, this clone is medium-sized. The read stops 3 residues short of the end of the CDR3; the missing end is completed from the germline J gene. The V gene is TRBV4-1, the J gene TRBJ1-1; D gene uncertain. The CDR3 length is 14 residues. Germline V gene data show CDR1 as MGHRA and CDR2 as YSYEKL. Between the trimmed V and J ends, which lost 0 bases and 7 bases, there was a span of 12 bases. The sequenced CDR3 bases are TGCGCCAGCAGCCAAGATAAAGGCACGTATGAA. Translating it yields CASSQDKGTYE. The whole CDR3 protein reads CASSQDKGTYEAFF.

This clone was observed a few times. The read ends 3 residues before the CDR3 terminus; that terminus is restored from the germline J gene. J is TRBJ2-5 and V is TRBV5-1, with D possibly TRBD1 on 6 matching bases. The V end lost 5 bases, the J end lost 5 bases, and 13 bases lay between the germline ends. The CDR3 extends over 13 amino acids. Germline values: CDR1 SGHRS, CDR2 YFSETQ. CDR3 bases read: TGCGCCAGCAGACAGGGTTCGCAGGAGACC. Amino acid sequence: CASRQGSQET. The whole CDR3 protein is CASRQGSQETQYF.

On this clone: The observed sequence ends 3 residues before the CDR3 terminus, with the missing tail filled in from the germline J gene. The V call is TRBV19, the J call TRBJ1-4, with D possibly being TRBD1 (5 bases). The V gene lost 5 bases and the J gene lost 5 bases, with 18 bases spanning the gap. The germline CDR1 and CDR2 sequences are LNHDA and SQIVND (reference sequence). The CDR3 runs to 16 residues. This CDR3 is CASSGALVVVNEKLFF. CDR3 bases read: TGTGCCAGTAGTGGGGCCCTCGTGGTGGTGAATGAAAAA.

This clone was seen repeatedly, ten times or more. The read gets to within 3 residues of the CDR3 end, and the germline J gene fills in the rest. The V gene is TRBV18, the J gene TRBJ1-1; D is ambiguous. V lost 8 bases and J lost 0, with 10 bases in between. The CDR3 sequence is 13 residues long. Germline V gives CDR1 KGHSH, CDR2 LQKENI. Incomplete CDR3 DNA: TGTGCCAGCATCACCGGTTTGAACACTGAA. Protein product: CASITGLNTE. The full CDR3 sequence reads CASITGLNTEAFF.

As concerns this clone: The read halts 3 residues ahead of the CDR3 end, with the missing end drawn from the germline J gene. The chain has TRBV20-1 and TRBJ1-2; TRBD1 matches at 9 bases. The CDR3 runs 14 residues. From germline, CDR1 is DFQATT and CDR2 SNEGSKA (reference sequence). The sequenced part of the CDR3 DNA is TGCAGTGCTTCTTCAGGGGACAGGGCTTTGAGC. It codes for CSASSGDRALS. The whole CDR3 is CSASSGDRALSYTF.

CDR3 residues: CASSGQTTGELFF. Partial CDR3 DNA: TGTGCCAGCAGTGGACAGACCACCGGGGAG. V gene TRBV6-1 combines with J gene TRBJ2-2; perhaps TRBD1 as D (5 bases). The read falls 3 residues short of the CDR3 end, and the missing part is taken from the germline J gene. Trimming removed 4 bases from V and 4 bases from J, with 7 bases in between. Germline V lookup: CDR1 MNHNS, CDR2 SASEGT. The CDR3 loop spans 13 amino acids.

This clone appeared a few times. The observed sequence ends 3 residues before the CDR3 terminus, with the missing tail filled in from the germline J gene. This chain connects TRBV7-2 to TRBJ1-4; TRBD1 might be the D (6 bases). V was pared by 6 bases and J by 4 bases, with 15 bases between. Per germline, CDR1 SGHTA and CDR2 FQGNSA. The CDR3 is made up of 15 amino acids. Partial CDR3 DNA: TGTGCCAGCAGAGGGGGGGAGAGAGATAATGAAAAA. As protein: CASRGGERDNEK. The full CDR3 sequence reads CASRGGERDNEKLFF.

This clone occurred a few times. The read ends 3 residues early relative to the CDR3; the germline J gene fills the gap. The V and J genes are TRBV13 and TRBJ2-7; 7 nucleotides align to TRBD1. V shed 8 bases and J 0 bases; nucleotides not matched to a gene: 7. There are 14 residues in the CDR3. CDR1 PRHDT and CDR2 FYEKMQ come from the germline V gene (reference sequence). CDR3 sequence reads: CASGRRTGSYEQYF. The CDR3 DNA, read in part, is TGTGCCAGCGGCCGAAGGACAGGCTCCTACGAG.